Listed here are 23 T cell receptor beta chains from one sample, sequenced in a study of shared clonotypes between healthy human individuals. This table comes from immunoSEQ multiplex PCR, and its TCRdb copy is limited to in-frame clones, with some not included. The data hold approximately 2.5 million clones, with approximately 92% observed a single time. The sequenced sample was naive CD4+ T cells sorted from blood. Subset in this sample: CD45RA+ positively selected. Receptors originate from a young man in good health.

This clone has more than one count but fewer than ten. The V call is TRBV19, the J call TRBJ1-4, with D uncertain. V lost 7 bases and J lost 5, with 11 bases in between. Germline loops: CDR1 LNHDA, CDR2 SQIVND (reference sequence). The CDR3 totals 13 residues. As DNA, the CDR3 is TGTGCCAGTAATTGGAGAGCGAATGAAAAACTGTTTTTT. Its translation is CASNWRANEKLFF.

This clone was found once. The chain is built from TRBV6-6 and TRBJ1-6; no reliable D call. With 4 bases removed from V and 5 bases from J, the gap between germline ends came to 15 bases. The V gene's germline CDR1 is MNHNY and CDR2 SVGAGI (reference sequence). The CDR3 contains 16 residues. CDR3 region: CASSSSRLRNNSPLHF. As DNA, the CDR3 is TGTGCCAGCAGTTCGAGCCGTCTTCGGAATAATTCACCCCTCCACTTT.

The V and J genes are TRBV10-1 and TRBJ1-4, with D perhaps matching TRBD1 (6 bases). CDR1 is WNHNN, CDR2 SYGVQD, per germline (reference sequence). The CDR3 spans 15 residues. The germline V and J ends were trimmed by 3 bases and 7 bases, with 15 bases remaining between them. CDR3 coding DNA: TGCGCCAGCAGTGAAACCCAGGGGAAAAGTGAAAAACTGTTTTTT. Translation gives CASSETQGKSEKLFF.

The J gene is TRBJ1-5, the V gene TRBV18; D might be TRBD1 (6 bases). Between the trimmed V and J ends, which lost 2 bases and 3 bases, there was a span of 17 bases. Per the germline V gene, CDR1 is KGHSH and CDR2 is LQKENI. The CDR3 length is 17 residues. Written as DNA, the CDR3 is TGTGCCAGCTCACCAGTAGTGGGGGGGCGGTTCAATCAGCCCCAGCATTTT. Encoded protein: CASSPVVGGRFNQPQHF.

The DNA of the CDR3 is TGTGCCTGGAGTTCGACAGGCCGCGAACTGTTTTTT. Its protein is CAWSSTGRELFF. The rearrangement joins TRBV30 to TRBJ1-4; possible D gene TRBD1, 6 bases. The CDR3 sequence is 12 residues long. CDR1 is GTSNPN and CDR2 is SVGIG in the germline V gene (reference sequence). V lost 2 bases and J 12 bases, leaving 13 bases between the germline ends.

As regards this clone: Other DNA variants within this sample encode the same CDR3. This chain uses TRBV7-9 with TRBJ1-1; TRBD1 aligns across 9 bases. J was trimmed by 4 bases and V by 5 bases; bases with no gene match: 5. Looked up from germline, CDR1 is SEHNR and CDR2 is FQNEAQ (reference sequence). This CDR3 has 14 residues. CDR3 bases: TGTGCCAGCAGCCCCACAGGGGGCGTCACTGAAGCTTTCTTT. The encoded protein is CASSPTGGVTEAFF.

In this sample, this clone turned up once. This chain connects TRBV9 to TRBJ2-3, with D perhaps matching TRBD1 or TRBD2 (5 bases each). Germline V gene data show CDR1 as SGDLS and CDR2 as YYNGEE. Between the trimmed V and J ends, which lost 0 bases and 2 bases, there was a span of 16 bases. The CDR3 contains 17 residues. CDR3 bases: TGTGCCAGCAGCGTAGACTCCGGGACCTCTAACACAGATACGCAGTATTTT. Translating gives CASSVDSGTSNTDTQYF.

The chain combines TRBV4-1 with TRBJ2-3; TRBD1 aligns across 7 bases. The CDR3 has 16 amino acids. Germline V gene lookup returns CDR1 MGHRA and CDR2 YSYEKL. Trimming at V came to 0 bases and at J to 1 base, leaving 4 bases not matched to a gene. CDR3 nucleotides: TGCGCCAGCAGCCAAGATACAACAGGGGGCACAGATACGCAGTATTTT. Protein product: CASSQDTTGGTDTQYF.

This rearrangement joins TRBV5-1 to TRBJ2-3; the D gene is possibly TRBD1 (5 bases). The CDR3 spans 15 residues. The germline CDR1 and CDR2 sequences are SGHRS and YFSETQ. Trimming left V 5 bases short and J 4 bases short, with 17 bases between. CDR3 loop: CASSSDSTYSDTQYF. The CDR3 nucleotides read TGCGCCAGCAGTTCCGACAGCACCTACTCAGATACGCAGTATTTT.

V is TRBV2 and J is TRBJ2-7, with 7 positions matching TRBD2. The CDR3 consists of 15 residues. Trimming removed 7 bases from V and 3 bases from J; junction bases left unmatched: 12. Looked up from germline, CDR1 is SNHLY and CDR2 is FYNNEI. The CDR3 coding sequence is TGTGCCAGCACCGTAGACCGGACTAGAAGCTACGAGCAGTACTTC. Translating it yields CASTVDRTRSYEQYF.

CDR3 protein: CASSAGLAEQFF. In DNA form, the CDR3 reads TGTGCCAGCAGCGCGGGACTAGCGGAGCAGTTCTTC. The chain recombines TRBV7-2 with TRBJ2-1, with 10 nucleotides matching TRBD2. Germline V lookup: CDR1 SGHTA, CDR2 FQGNSA. V trimming: 5 bases; J trimming: 10 bases; junction bases outside the gene matches: 2. The CDR3 runs to 12 residues.

This clone has just one count. J is TRBJ2-2 and V is TRBV2; tentative D call: TRBD1 (6 bases). Trimming left V 6 bases short and J 6 bases short, with 17 bases between. Germline-derived CDR1 and CDR2 are SNHLY and FYNNEI. This CDR3 region has 15 residues. The CDR3 loop is CASSQEAPGAGELFF. CDR3 in DNA: TGTGCCAGCAGCCAAGAGGCCCCAGGGGCCGGGGAGCTGTTTTTT.

This clone was seen only a few times. The rearrangement links TRBV2 to TRBJ1-2, with 9 nucleotides matching TRBD1. CDR3 length: 11 amino acids. Germline lookup yields CDR1 SNHLY and CDR2 FYNNEI. V lost 6 bases and J lost 12; bases outside the gene matches: 5. CDR3 protein: CASREQGAHTF. Written as DNA, the CDR3 is TGTGCCAGCAGAGAACAGGGGGCGCACACCTTC.

The rearrangement links TRBV12-2 to TRBJ2-6; the tabulated D call, TRBD1, remains unverified against the DNA. TRBV12-2 is assigned pseudogene status. The CDR3 runs 18 residues. This CDR3 reads CASRSPGTRKLRANVLTF. The CDR3 DNA reads as TGTGCAAGTCGCTCTCCCGGGACACGGAAATTAAGGGCCAACGTCCTGACTTTC.

The CDR3: CAWRGLERGELFF. CDR3 DNA: TGTGCCTGGAGAGGACTCGAGAGGGGGGAGCTGTTTTTT. The V call is TRBV30, the J call TRBJ2-2; D possibly corresponds to TRBD2 (5 bases). The CDR3 is 13 residues long. Germline assignment: CDR1 GTSNPN and CDR2 SVGIG (reference sequence). Trimming removed 3 bases from V and 8 bases from J, with 13 bases in between.

This sequence joins TRBV5-5 and TRBJ2-5; D assignment may be TRBD1 or TRBD2 (5 bases each). The CDR3 spans 11 residues. Germline V gives CDR1 SGHKS, CDR2 YYEKEE (reference sequence). V shed 4 bases and J shed 4 bases, with 5 bases lying between them. This CDR3 is CASSGGETQYF. The CDR3 coding sequence is TGTGCCAGCAGCGGGGGAGAGACCCAGTACTTC.

CDR3 sequence: CASSPPRDGYTF. The CDR3 DNA follows: TGTGCCAGCAGTCCTCCCAGGGATGGCTACACCTTC. The chain combines TRBV28 with TRBJ1-2, with D possibly being TRBD1 (5 bases). The length of the CDR3 is 12 residues. V lost 5 bases to trimming and J lost 6 bases, with 10 bases between them. CDR1 and CDR2 from the germline V gene are MDHEN and SYDVKM.

The CDR3, as DNA: TGTGCCAGCAGTTACCTCAGGGGGAACACCGGGGAGCTGTTTTTT. Translation gives CASSYLRGNTGELFF. This chain uses TRBV6-5 with TRBJ2-2; TRBD1 might be the D (6 bases). V lost 2 bases and J lost 1, with 8 bases in between. CDR1 and CDR2 from the germline V gene are MNHEY and SVGAGI. This CDR3 has 15 residues.

This clone was observed a single time. This rearrangement joins TRBV10-3 to TRBJ1-1; possible D gene TRBD1, 6 bases. This CDR3 region has 13 residues. Trimming took 7 bases from V and 10 from J, leaving 19 bases between them. Per the germline V gene, CDR1 is ENHRY and CDR2 is SYGVKD. CDR3 protein: CAITPGGGRRAFF. The CDR3 coding sequence is TGTGCCATCACCCCCGGGGGGGGGCGCAGAGCTTTCTTT.

V gene TRBV15 combines with J gene TRBJ2-5; either TRBD1 or TRBD2 may fit D (5 bases each). The CDR3 totals 16 residues. Germline CDR1 LNHNV, CDR2 YYDKDF (reference sequence). Trimming shortened V by 5 bases and J by 2 bases, and 18 bases separated the two germline ends. CDR3 protein: CATSWGLGTGQETQYF. The CDR3, as DNA: TGTGCCACCAGCTGGGGTCTCGGGACGGGGCAAGAGACCCAGTACTTC.

The chain couples TRBV6-5 to TRBJ1-4; 9 nucleotides align to TRBD1. The trim removed 5 bases at V and 8 bases at J, leaving 9 bases unmatched. CDR3 length: 15 amino acids. Germline V CDR1 and CDR2: MNHEY, SVGAGI. The CDR3: CASSGGTGRSEKLFF. CDR3 in DNA: TGTGCCAGCAGTGGGGGGACAGGGCGTAGCGAAAAACTGTTTTTT.

The CDR3 DNA follows: TGTGCCAGCAGCATCATCGGAGGGTATGGCTACACCTTC. Its protein product is CASSIIGGYGYTF. J is TRBJ1-2 and V is TRBV6-1, with D unresolved. Germline CDR1 is MNHNS and CDR2 is SASEGT. V dropped 6 bases and J dropped 5 bases, with 13 bases sitting between them. This CDR3 has 13 amino acids.

The table lists this clone with a few counts. The chain combines TRBV19 with TRBJ2-1, with D tentatively TRBD1 or TRBD2 (5 bases each). Trimming stripped 3 bases from V and 7 bases from J, with 10 bases between. This CDR3 comprises 13 residues. Germline V gene sequence: CDR1 LNHDA, CDR2 SQIVND (reference sequence). The CDR3 here is CASSMWGSNEQFF. Written as DNA, the CDR3 is TGTGCCAGTAGTATGTGGGGGAGTAATGAGCAGTTCTTC.